A selection of T cell receptor beta chains follows, all from one sample in a study of OX40 agonist ivuxolimab in advanced cancers. TCRdb's table, derived via immunoSEQ multiplex PCR, lists solely in-frame clones and lacks some. Altogether 70,000 to 80,000 clones are present, approximately 91% being singletons, with the ten largest covering around 0.4%. This material consisted of CD4+ or CD8+ T cells sorted from blood, taken in a trial of the OX40 agonist ivuxolimab. The origin of the receptors is an adult with an advanced solid tumor such as melanoma, head and neck, liver or kidney cancer. Each CDR3 is given with its conserved first and last residue. The D gene is left open where the match is weak. Rows give clone size only sometimes, using once, few, many, or a class for an expanded clone.

size	V	J	length	D	DNA	CDR3
-	TRBV18	TRBJ2-3	15	TRBD1	TGTGCCAGCTCACCACGGACAGGGGGCACAGATACGCAGTATTTT	CASSPRTGGTDTQYF
-	TRBV18	TRBJ2-3	15	-	TGTGCCAGCTCCCCCCTTGGTGAGGCCGCAGATACGCAGTATTTT	CASSPLGEAADTQYF
-	TRBV2	TRBJ2-5	12	-	TGTGCCAGCGCGTGGGGTGAAGAGACCCAGTACTTC	CASAWGEETQYF
-	TRBV27	TRBJ2-7	15	TRBD2	TGTGCCAGCAGTTTATGGGCTAGCGGACTTTACGAGCAGTACTTC	CASSLWASGLYEQYF
-	TRBV18	TRBJ1-5	15	TRBD1	TGTGCCAGCTCAGGGGGGACAGGGGGCAATCAGCCCCAGCATTTT	CASSGGTGGNQPQHF
-	TRBV4-3	TRBJ2-7	16	TRBD2	TGCGCCAGCAGCCAAGTCCTAGCGGGGGCGTCCTACGAGCAGTACTTC	CASSQVLAGASYEQYF
-	TRBV18	TRBJ2-7	14	-	TGTGCCAGCTCACCAGGAGGGGCCCCCTACGAGCAGTACTTC	CASSPGGAPYEQYF
-	TRBV11-3	TRBJ2-6	14	-	TGTGCCAGCAGCTGGGTGTCTGGGGCCAACGTCCTGACTTTC	CASSWVSGANVLTF
-	TRBV9	TRBJ1-5	15	TRBD1	TGTGCCAGCAGCGTTGGAGGGGCAGGGGGTCAGCCCCAGCATTTT	CASSVGGAGGQPQHF
-	TRBV7-2	TRBJ1-6	16	TRBD1	TGTGCCAGCAGCTTAGTGGGGACAGGTGGGAATTCACCCCTCCACTTT	CASSLVGTGGNSPLHF
-	TRBV25-1	TRBJ1-6	15	-	TGTGCCAGCAAATTGGGGAGCTCCTATAATTCACCCCTCCACTTT	CASKLGSSYNSPLHF
-	TRBV6-1	TRBJ1-5	15	TRBD1	TGTGCCAGCAGTTGGGACAGGCGATTCAATCAGCCCCAGCATTTT	CASSWDRRFNQPQHF
few	TRBV11-2	TRBJ2-7	13	-	TGTGCCAGCAGCTTAGGTCCAGATTACGAGCAGTACTTC	CASSLGPDYEQYF
-	TRBV7-2	TRBJ2-1	14	-	TGTGCCAGCAGCTTAGCGGTAACAGTCCATGAGCAGTTCTTC	CASSLAVTVHEQFF
-	TRBV6-5	TRBJ1-2	12	-	TGTGCCAGCAGCCGGGCAGGGGTTGGCTACACCTTC	CASSRAGVGYTF
-	TRBV6-5	TRBJ2-1	15	TRBD2	TGTGCCAGCAGCTTTAAACCCCGGGACTATAATGAGCAGTTCTTC	CASSFKPRDYNEQFF
-	TRBV2	TRBJ2-1	13	-	TGTGCCAAGACGGGACTCTCCTACAATGAGCAGTTCTTC	CAKTGLSYNEQFF
-	TRBV4-3	TRBJ2-7	17	TRBD2	TGCGCCAGTGGTAAGGCAGCAACTAGCGGGGCTCCCTACGAGCAGTACTTC	CASGKAATSGAPYEQYF
-	TRBV5-5	TRBJ2-3	15	TRBD1	TGTGCCAGCAGCCCCAGGGACAGGGTAACAGATACGCAGTATTTT	CASSPRDRVTDTQYF
-	TRBV2	TRBJ1-2	13	-	TGTGCCGCTTCCGGACTGGCTAACTATGGCTACACCTTC	CAASGLANYGYTF
-	TRBV6-4	TRBJ2-7	9	-	TGTGCCAGCAAAACCGGCGGGTACTTC	CASKTGGYF
-	TRBV4-2	TRBJ2-7	16	-	TGTGCCAGCAGCCAAGTTAGTGCCCTTAGCTCCTACGAGCAGTACTTC	CASSQVSALSSYEQYF
-	TRBV5-1	TRBJ2-5	14	TRBD1	TGCGCCAGCAGGCCCCGGACAGGCCAAGAGACCCAGTACTTC	CASRPRTGQETQYF
-	TRBV29-1	TRBJ1-2	12	TRBD1	TGCAGCGCCGCAACAGGGGGCTATGGCTACACCTTC	CSAATGGYGYTF
-	TRBV15	TRBJ1-4	17	TRBD1	TGTGCCACCAGCAGAGATGGACAGGGGTTGATCGGGGAAAAACTGTTTTTT	CATSRDGQGLIGEKLFF
-	TRBV29-1	TRBJ2-1	13	-	TGCAGCGTCGGGGGAAGCTCCTACAATGAGCAGTTCTTC	CSVGGSSYNEQFF
-	TRBV5-1	TRBJ2-7	15	-	TGCGCCAGCAGCTTGAGGCGGCAGGGGGGGGACGAGCAGTACTTC	CASSLRRQGGDEQYF
once	TRBV6-1	TRBJ1-2	13	-	TGTGCTACCGTAGGAGGGGTGCACTATGGCTACACCTTC	CATVGGVHYGYTF
-	TRBV19	TRBJ2-3	12	-	TGTGCCAGTAGTATAGGGCAGGGGCGTTTGTATTTT	CASSIGQGRLYF
few	TRBV7-9	TRBJ1-2	12	-	TGTGCCAGCAGCTACCCCGTAGGCGGCTACACCTTC	CASSYPVGGYTF
-	TRBV7-2	TRBJ2-3	16	-	TGTGCCAGCAGCTTAGCAGCGGGCCTGAGCACAGATACGCAGTATTTT	CASSLAAGLSTDTQYF
-	TRBV19	TRBJ1-2	14	-	TGTGCCAGTAGTATAGTTCGACGGGGCTATGGCTACACCTTC	CASSIVRRGYGYTF
-	TRBV11-2	TRBJ1-6	14	-	TGTGCCAGCAGCTTAGGACTGTATAATTCACCCCTCCACTTT	CASSLGLYNSPLHF
few	TRBV11-1	TRBJ2-7	13	TRBD2	TGTGCCAGCACCTTAGCGGGAGCAACCGAGCAGTACTTC	CASTLAGATEQYF
-	TRBV7-2	TRBJ1-3	15	-	TGTGCCAGCAGCCGCGAGGGACAATCTGGAAACACCATATATTTT	CASSREGQSGNTIYF
-	TRBV7-7	TRBJ2-2	16	-	TGTGCCAGCAGCTTAGATGGCCAGGGCGGGATCGGGGAGCTGTTTTTT	CASSLDGQGGIGELFF
-	TRBV7-9	TRBJ1-1	14	-	TGTGCCAGCAGCTCTCGAGGGGTTTACACTGAAGCTTTCTTT	CASSSRGVYTEAFF
-	TRBV19	TRBJ2-5	15	-	TGTGCCAGTAGCCTAGGATTCGGGTCCCAAGAGACCCAGTACTTC	CASSLGFGSQETQYF
-	TRBV2	TRBJ1-5	14	TRBD1	TGTGCCAGCAGTGAGGACAGGGGTAATCAGCCCCAGCATTTT	CASSEDRGNQPQHF
-	TRBV23-1	TRBJ2-5	11	-	TGCGCCAGCAATACCCAAGAGACCCAGTACTTC	CASNTQETQYF
-	TRBV18	TRBJ2-5	12	-	TGTGCCAGCTCACCAATGGGGGAGACCCAGTACTTC	CASSPMGETQYF
-	TRBV7-6	TRBJ2-7	17	-	TGTGCCAGCAGCCCACATGTGGCCCAGGAAAGCTCCTACGAGCAGTACTTC	CASSPHVAQESSYEQYF
-	TRBV7-2	TRBJ2-5	13	-	TGTGCCAGCAGCACCGGGACCGACGGGACCCAGTACTTC	CASSTGTDGTQYF